A selection of T cell receptor beta chains follows, all from one sample in a study. TCRdb fed the 5' RACE reads into MiXCR, producing one record per CDR3 protein. The sample carries roughly 57,000 distinct CDR3 sequences, around 21% recorded once. Material: tumor-infiltrating Tregs sorted from the breast tumor. The receptor source for this set is a female donor with breast cancer. CDR3s include the opening cysteine and the closing phenylalanine or tryptophan. D genes are given only for firm matches. Clone size is shown for a subset of rows, as once, few, many or a class of expanded clone.

V	J	size	D	DNA	CDR3
TRBV6-2/TRBV6-3	TRBJ1-1	few	.	TGTGCCAGCAGTCTTTGGAACACTGAAGCTTTCTTT	CASSLWNTEAFF
TRBV11-2	TRBJ1-4	.	.	TGTGCCAGCAGCTTAGTAGACGAAAAACTGTTTTTT	CASSLVDEKLFF
TRBV5-4	TRBJ2-2	.	.	TGTGCCAGCAGCGACTCCCGTAGCGCTACCCAGCTGTTTTTT	CASSDSRSATQLFF
TRBV5-1	TRBJ2-2	few	.	TGCGCCAGCAGCTTGTTTGAGAACACCGGGGAGCTGTTTTTT	CASSLFENTGELFF
TRBV27	TRBJ1-5	.	.	TGTGCCAGCAGTTTAGGGGGGATTCGCAATCAGCCCCAGCATTTT	CASSLGGIRNQPQHF
TRBV5-1	TRBJ1-5	few	.	TGCGCCAGCAGCTTGGATCCAGGCAATCAGCCCCAGCATTTT	CASSLDPGNQPQHF
TRBV7-9	TRBJ1-1	many	.	TGTGCCAGCAGCTTCCGGGAGGGCACTGAAGCTTTCTTT	CASSFREGTEAFF
TRBV5-6	TRBJ1-1	.	.	TGTGCCAGCAGCCCCTCGTGGTTGAACACTGAAGCTTTCTTT	CASSPSWLNTEAFF
TRBV4-3	TRBJ1-2	many	.	TGCGCCAGCAGCCCGGGAGGAGGGGGAAACTATGGCTACACCTTC	CASSPGGGGNYGYTF
TRBV5-5	TRBJ2-3	.	.	TGTGCCAGCAGCTTGGACCAGGGCACAGATACGCAGTATTTT	CASSLDQGTDTQYF
TRBV29-1	TRBJ2-3	.	.	TGCAGCTTTGGTAGGGTTCGGCACACAGATACGCAGTATTTT	CSFGRVRHTDTQYF
TRBV19	TRBJ2-6	.	TRBD1	TGTGCCAGTAGTATAGGCGGGACAGGGGGTAGCTCTGGGGCCAACGTCCTGACTTTC	CASSIGGTGGSSGANVLTF
TRBV4-2	TRBJ2-1	few	.	TGTGCCAGCAGCCAAGATCAGGGGGGGCAATCCTACAATGAGCAGTTCTTC	CASSQDQGGQSYNEQFF
TRBV20-1	TRBJ1-4	.	.	TGCAGTGCTAGGGAGACCGACTCGGGAAAACTGTTTTTT	CSARETDSGKLFF
TRBV12-3/TRBV12-4	TRBJ1-1	.	.	TGTGCCAGCAGCCCAGGGGTCCTTAACACTGAAGCTTTCTTT	CASSPGVLNTEAFF
TRBV7-6	TRBJ2-1	many	TRBD2	TGTGCCAGCAGCTTAGCTAGCGGGAACTCCTACAATGAGCAGTTCTTC	CASSLASGNSYNEQFF
TRBV20-1	TRBJ1-2	.	.	TGCAGTGCTAGCAGAGTGAGCCTCAGGGGAAACTCTGGCTACACCTTC	CSASRVSLRGNSGYTF
TRBV5-1	TRBJ2-3	.	.	TGCGCCAGCAGCTATAGGGGGGGGCTCACAGATACGCAGTATTTT	CASSYRGGLTDTQYF
TRBV28	TRBJ1-1	.	TRBD1	TGTGCCAGCAGTCTCACGGACAGGGGAATAGGGTTTGGCACTGAAGCTTTCTTT	CASSLTDRGIGFGTEAFF
TRBV7-2	TRBJ2-5	.	.	TGTGCCAGCAGCTTAGGGCGGAGCGGCCAAGAGACCCAGTACTTC	CASSLGRSGQETQYF
TRBV15	TRBJ2-7	.	.	TGTGCCACCAGCAGAGAAGGGCGGCGCGAGCAGTACTTC	CATSREGRREQYF
TRBV7-8	TRBJ1-1	many	.	TGTGCCAGCAGCTTAAGGTCCATGGTGGGGAACACTGAAGCTTTCTTT	CASSLRSMVGNTEAFF
TRBV5-1	TRBJ2-3	.	TRBD1	TGCGCCAGCAGCCCTACCGGGACAGGGGACACAGATACGCAGTATTTT	CASSPTGTGDTDTQYF
TRBV9	TRBJ2-3	few	.	TGTGCCAGCAGCCCCCGGGACCGGACAGATACGCAGTATTTT	CASSPRDRTDTQYF
TRBV10-3	TRBJ1-1	.	TRBD1	TGTGCCATCAGTGACCCGATTCCTGGGACAGAGGAAGCTTTCTTT	CAISDPIPGTEEAFF
TRBV5-1	TRBJ2-1	many	TRBD1	TGCGCCAGCAGCGGAAAACAGGGGTTTACCTACAATGAGCAGTTCTTC	CASSGKQGFTYNEQFF
TRBV9	TRBJ1-4	.	.	TGTGCCAGCAGCCCCCTAGGTGGGGGTGAAAAACTGTTTTTT	CASSPLGGGEKLFF
TRBV5-1	TRBJ2-2	.	.	TGCGCCATCCGCGCACAGGTATCCACCGGGGAGCTGTTTTTT	CAIRAQVSTGELFF
TRBV14	TRBJ1-5	few	.	TGTGCCAGCAGCGCAGGGGGCAATCAGCCCCAGCATTTT	CASSAGGNQPQHF
TRBV7-2	TRBJ1-2	.	.	TGTGCCAGCAGCCTTTACACCTATGGCTTCACCTTC	CASSLYTYGFTF
TRBV12-2	TRBJ2-1	.	.	TGTGCAAGTCGCTCTCCCGGCGCCACTAGCGGGGATTACAATGAGCAGTTCTTC	CASRSPGATSGDYNEQFF
TRBV5-1	TRBJ2-5	few	.	TGCGCCAGCAGCTATGGACGGTCGGGAGAGACCCAGTACTTC	CASSYGRSGETQYF
TRBV7-8	TRBJ1-4	few	.	TGTGCCAGCAGCTTTGGTTGGTCTAATGAAAAACTGTTTTTT	CASSFGWSNEKLFF
TRBV5-1	TRBJ2-2	few	TRBD2	TGCGCCAGCAGCCGAGGGCTAGCGGGAAAAACCGGGGAGCTGTTTTTT	CASSRGLAGKTGELFF
TRBV4-1	TRBJ2-5	few	TRBD2	TGCGCCAGCAGCCAACGACTAGCGGGTGCCCAAGAGACCCAGTACTTC	CASSQRLAGAQETQYF
TRBV7-2	TRBJ2-4	few	.	TGTGCCAGCAGCAATGGAGGAGGAGTAGCCAAAAACATTCAGTACTTC	CASSNGGGVAKNIQYF
TRBV20-1	TRBJ2-3	many	.	TGCAGTGCTAGAGTGGCGGGAGATACGCAGTATTTT	CSARVAGDTQYF
TRBV6-2/TRBV6-3	TRBJ2-7	.	.	TGTGCCAGCAGTTCCCAACGACGGGGTTACGAGCAGTACTTC	CASSSQRRGYEQYF